These 5 T cell receptor beta chains were all obtained from the same sample, sequenced in a study of blood T cells in healthy people across ages. Sample-barcoded 5' priming and a J-beta primer mix drove a second PCR of 7 to 11 cycles. In TCRdb, the 5' RACE reads were re-called with MiXCR into one record per CDR3 protein. Of 780,000 or so distinct CDR3 sequences in the sample, about 56% are singletons; the top ten hold under 30%. Material: blood. These receptor sequences come from a man aged 35 to 55 in good health.

The chain joins TRBV7-9 to TRBJ2-5; D not resolved. CDR3 length: 12 amino acids. V gave up 3 bases and J gave up 11 bases, with 13 bases separating them. Germline V CDR1 and CDR2: SEHNR, FQNEAQ (reference sequence). CDR3 amino acids: CASSFRGNEQYF. The DNA of the CDR3 is TGTGCCAGCAGCTTTCGAGGAAATGAGCAGTACTTC.

This clonotype appeared a single time. This rearrangement joins TRBV12-3 or TRBV12-4 to TRBJ1-1; 9 bases agree with TRBD1. The CDR3 covers 14 residues. The ends lost 5 bases at V and 4 bases at J; junction bases unmatched: 5. The CDR3 region has the DNA TGTGCCAGCAGTACCGGGACAGGGTCCACTGAAGCTTTCTTT. Its protein is CASSTGTGSTEAFF.

V is TRBV12-3 or TRBV12-4 and J is TRBJ1-2; 7 bases fit TRBD1. Trimming at V came to 6 bases and at J to 8 bases, leaving 9 bases not matched to a gene. The CDR3 is made up of 13 amino acids. DNA of the CDR3: TGTGCCAGCAGCCTGACAGGGATTACCGGCTACACCTTC. It codes for CASSLTGITGYTF.

J is TRBJ2-1 and V is TRBV27; 16 bases align to TRBD2. Germline trimming cut 8 bases from V and 8 bases from J; bases unmatched to any gene: 3. CDR1 is MNHEY and CDR2 is SMNVEV in the germline V gene (reference sequence). The CDR3 contains 14 residues. CDR3 loop: CASGTSGGVYEQFF. The CDR3 DNA reads as TGTGCCAGCGGGACTAGCGGGGGGGTCTATGAGCAGTTCTTC.

The V call is TRBV12-3 or TRBV12-4, the J call TRBJ1-5; D is undetermined. The length of the CDR3 is 13 residues. With 2 bases removed from V and 5 bases from J, the gap between germline ends came to 7 bases. The DNA of the CDR3 is TGTGCCAGCAGTTTAAACAGCCATCAGCCCCAGCATTTT. This encodes CASSLNSHQPQHF.